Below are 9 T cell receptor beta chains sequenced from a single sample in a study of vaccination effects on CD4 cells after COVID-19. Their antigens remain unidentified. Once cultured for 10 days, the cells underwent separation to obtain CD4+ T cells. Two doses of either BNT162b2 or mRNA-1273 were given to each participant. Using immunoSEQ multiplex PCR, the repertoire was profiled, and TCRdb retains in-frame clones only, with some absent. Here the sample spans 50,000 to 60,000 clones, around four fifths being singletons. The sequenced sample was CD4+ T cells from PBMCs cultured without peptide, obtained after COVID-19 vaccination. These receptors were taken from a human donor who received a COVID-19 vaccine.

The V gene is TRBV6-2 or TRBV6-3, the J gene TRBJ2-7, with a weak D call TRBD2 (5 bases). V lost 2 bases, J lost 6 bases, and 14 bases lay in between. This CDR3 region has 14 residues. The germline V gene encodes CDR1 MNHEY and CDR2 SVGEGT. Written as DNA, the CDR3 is TGTGCCAGCAGTTACGGCTCCCTAGCTGGCGAGCAGTACTTC. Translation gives CASSYGSLAGEQYF.

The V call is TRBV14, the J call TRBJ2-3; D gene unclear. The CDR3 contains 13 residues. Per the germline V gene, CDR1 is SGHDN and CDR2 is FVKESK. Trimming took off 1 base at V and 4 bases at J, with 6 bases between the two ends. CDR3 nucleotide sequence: TGTGCCAGCAGCCAAGTTGGCGCAGATACGCAGTATTTT. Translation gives CASSQVGADTQYF.

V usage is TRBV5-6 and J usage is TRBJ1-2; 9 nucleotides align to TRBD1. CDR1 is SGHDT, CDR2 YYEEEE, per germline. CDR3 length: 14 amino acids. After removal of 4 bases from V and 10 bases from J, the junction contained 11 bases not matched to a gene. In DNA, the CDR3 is TGTGCCAGCAGCCGAGCCGGGACAGGGAAGGACTACACCTTC. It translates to CASSRAGTGKDYTF.

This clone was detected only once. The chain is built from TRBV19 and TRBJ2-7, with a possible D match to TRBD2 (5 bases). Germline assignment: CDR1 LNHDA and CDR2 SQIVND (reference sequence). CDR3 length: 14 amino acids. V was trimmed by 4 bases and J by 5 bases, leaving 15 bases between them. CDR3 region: CASSTAGWVDEQYF. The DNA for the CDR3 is TGTGCCAGTAGTACCGCGGGCTGGGTAGACGAGCAGTACTTC.

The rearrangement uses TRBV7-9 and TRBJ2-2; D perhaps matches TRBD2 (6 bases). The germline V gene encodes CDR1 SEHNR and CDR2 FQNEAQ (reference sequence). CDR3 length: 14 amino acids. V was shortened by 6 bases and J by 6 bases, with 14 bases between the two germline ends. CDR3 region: CASRLLGEAGELFF. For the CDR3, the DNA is TGTGCCAGCAGACTCCTGGGGGAGGCCGGGGAGCTGTTTTTT.

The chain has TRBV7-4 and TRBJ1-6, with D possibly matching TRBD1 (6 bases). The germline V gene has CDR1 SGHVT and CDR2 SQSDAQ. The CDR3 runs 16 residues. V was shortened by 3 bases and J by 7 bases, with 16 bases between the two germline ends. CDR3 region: CASSFQQGGGNSPLHF. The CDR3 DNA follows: TGTGCCAGCAGCTTCCAACAGGGAGGGGGAAATTCACCCCTCCACTTT. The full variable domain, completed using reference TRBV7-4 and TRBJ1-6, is GAGVSQSPRYKVAKRGRDVALRCDSISGHVTLYWYRQTLGQGSEVLTYSQSDAQRDKSGRPSGRFSAERPERSVSTLKIQRTEQGDSAVYLCASSFQQGGGNSPLHFGNGTRLTVT.

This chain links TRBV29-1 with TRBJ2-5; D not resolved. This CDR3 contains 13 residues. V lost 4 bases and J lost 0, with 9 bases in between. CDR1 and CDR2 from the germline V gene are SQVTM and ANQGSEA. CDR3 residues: CSVGAAYQETQYF. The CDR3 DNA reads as TGCAGCGTTGGAGCAGCCTACCAAGAGACCCAGTACTTC. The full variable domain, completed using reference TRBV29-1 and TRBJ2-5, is SAVISQKPSRDICQRGTSLTIQCQVDSQVTMMFWYRQQPGQSLTLIATANQGSEATYESGFVIDKFPISRPNLTFSTLTVSNMSPEDSSIYLCSVGAAYQETQYFGPGTRLLVL.

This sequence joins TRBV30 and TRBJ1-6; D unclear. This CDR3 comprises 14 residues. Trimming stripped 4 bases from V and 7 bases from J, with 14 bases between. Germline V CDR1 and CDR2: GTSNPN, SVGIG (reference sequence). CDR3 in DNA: TGTGCCTGGACCGAGAGGGTAGGAAATTCACCCCTCCACTTT. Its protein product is CAWTERVGNSPLHF.

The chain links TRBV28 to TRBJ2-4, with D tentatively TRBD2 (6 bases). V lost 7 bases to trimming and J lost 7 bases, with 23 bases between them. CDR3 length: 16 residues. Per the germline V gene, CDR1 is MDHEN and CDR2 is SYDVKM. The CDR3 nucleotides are TGTGCCAGCACCGAGGGACTTACCCAAAGGAGGAACATTCAGTACTTC. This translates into CASTEGLTQRRNIQYF.